This T cell receptor (beta chain) was sequenced in a study of Tregs in tolerant kidney transplant recipients. Study conclusions and caveats: Findings come from small patient numbers and require larger validation. This study did not directly address biological reproducibility. Tregs expanded with activated donor B cells seemed most donor-specific.

Germline values: CDR1 LNHDA, CDR2 SQIVND (reference sequence). V gave up 6 bases and J gave up 4 bases; unmatched junction bases: 12. CDR3 length: 16 amino acids. TCRdb's copy holds only in-frame clones and misses some; the assay was immunoSEQ multiplex PCR. The table shows roughly 120,000 clones, with 92% occurring only once. Thawed PBMCs were FACS-sorted into unstimulated CD4+CD25+CD127- regulatory T cells, CD4+CD25- non-regulatory cells, CD4 and CD8 cells. A word on this clone: No antigen is known for it.

The chain has TRBV19 and TRBJ1-2; 9 bases agree with TRBD1. This clonotype originated in a human donor in good health. What was sequenced was CD4+ T cells from blood. The CDR3 sequence: CASSADRGVRGYGYTF. The CDR3 bases are TGTGCCAGTAGCGCGGACAGGGGAGTTCGTGGCTATGGCTACACCTTC.